A single sample is the source of the 5 T cell receptor beta chains below, sequenced in a study of shared clonotypes between healthy human individuals. Generated by immunoSEQ multiplex PCR, the TCRdb table keeps only in-frame clones and is missing some. The sample consists of millions of clones, more than 85% of them appearing once. The naive CD8 fraction comprised CD45RO-negative cells positively selected for CCR7 and excluded terminally differentiated effector memory CD45RA+ cells. The specimen was naive CD8+ T cells from PBMCs. These receptors were obtained from a young man in good health. Some clones in this sample may be carry-over from other donors' samples.

J is TRBJ2-1 and V is TRBV29-1; 12 bases are a match to TRBD2. Germline CDR1 is SQVTM and CDR2 is ANQGSEA. This CDR3 has 14 residues. Losses at the gene ends were 7 bases for V and 15 bases for J; bases not matched to a gene: 16. The CDR3 DNA follows: TGCAGCGCTGGGGCTAGCGGGAGGGCAGAGGTTCCGTTCTTC. Translated, it gives CSAGASGRAEVPFF.

Concerning this clone itself: The sample holds other DNA sequences that translate to the same CDR3. J is TRBJ2-2 and V is TRBV4-1; D gene unclear. Trimming took 1 base from V and 4 from J, leaving 7 bases between them. Germline loops: CDR1 MGHRA, CDR2 YSYEKL. The CDR3 runs 14 residues. DNA of the CDR3: TGCGCCAGCAGCCAAGTAGGCGGCACCGGGGAGCTGTTTTTT. Translated: CASSQVGGTGELFF.

Comments on this clone: This sample includes further DNA sequences coding for the same CDR3. The chain is built from TRBV11-2 and TRBJ2-6; D is unresolved. The CDR3 has 15 amino acids. Trimming took off 0 bases at V and 4 bases at J, with 7 bases between the two ends. Germline V gene data show CDR1 as SGHAT and CDR2 as FQNNGV. The CDR3 DNA sequence: TGTGCCAGCAGCTTAGACCTGGGAGGGGCCAACGTCCTGACTTTC. It yields the protein CASSLDLGGANVLTF.

In regard to this clone: This sample includes further DNA sequences coding for the same CDR3. V gene TRBV4-3 combines with J gene TRBJ2-1; TRBD1 is a possible D gene (6 bases). Trimming left V 1 base short and J 4 bases short, with 11 bases between. This CDR3 region has 15 residues. Germline V gives CDR1 LGHNA, CDR2 YSLEER. CDR3 region: CASSQARGTYNEQFF. The CDR3 region has the DNA TGCGCCAGCAGCCAAGCCAGGGGCACGTACAATGAGCAGTTCTTC.

The chain has TRBV29-1 and TRBJ1-2; D is unclear. Germline loops: CDR1 SQVTM, CDR2 ANQGSEA. Trimming cost V 3 bases and J 3 bases, with 11 bases left between them. The CDR3 has 13 amino acids. The CDR3 DNA reads TGCAGCGTTGAGCTGTCGGGCGACTATGGCTACACCTTC. It specifies CSVELSGDYGYTF. Looking up the rest from reference TRBV29-1 and TRBJ1-2 gives the full variable domain: SAVISQKPSRDICQRGTSLTIQCQVDSQVTMMFWYRQQPGQSLTLIATANQGSEATYESGFVIDKFPISRPNLTFSTLTVSNMSPEDSSIYLCSVELSGDYGYTFGSGTRLTVV.